What follows are 28 T cell receptor beta chains derived from one specimen sequenced in a study of blood T cell repertoires in COVID-19. Measured with immunoSEQ multiplex PCR; TCRdb has only the in-frame clones, and not every one. The sample lists 130,000 to 150,000 clones, less than 85% occurring once. The specimen sequenced was peripheral blood. The receptor set was obtained from a woman of 80 years or more in a cohort sampled during active or convalescent COVID-19.

The genes are TRBV5-4 and TRBJ1-1; the D is unclear. V dropped 3 bases and J dropped 8 bases, with 14 bases sitting between them. CDR1 SGHNT and CDR2 YYREEE come from the germline V gene (reference sequence). The CDR3 contains 13 residues. CDR3 nucleotide sequence: TGTGCCAGCAGCTCGTTCCGATCTCGGGAAGCTTTCTTT. Its protein product is CASSSFRSREAFF.

V usage is TRBV3-1 (or the pseudogene TRBV3-2) and J usage is TRBJ2-3; TRBD1 aligns across 8 bases. V lost 1 base and J lost 7; bases outside the gene matches: 13. From germline, CDR1 is LGHDT and CDR2 YNNKEL (reference sequence). The CDR3 is made up of 17 amino acids. The DNA for the CDR3 is TGTGCCAGCAGCCAAGTTGGCGGACAGGGTCTAGGTAATACGCAGTATTTT. Translated, it gives CASSQVGGQGLGNTQYF.

V gene TRBV6-5 combines with J gene TRBJ1-1, with D uncertain. CDR3 length: 14 amino acids. Trimming stripped 2 bases from V and 0 bases from J, with 7 bases between. The V gene's germline CDR1 is MNHEY and CDR2 SVGAGI. As DNA, the CDR3 is TGTGCCAGCAGTTACGGCGGAATGAACACTGAAGCTTTCTTT. The encoded protein is CASSYGGMNTEAFF.

CDR3 in amino acids: CATARDRGQPQHF. The DNA for the CDR3 is TGTGCCACCGCCCGGGACAGGGGCCAGCCCCAGCATTTT. The chain has TRBV15 and TRBJ1-5, with 10 nucleotides matching TRBD1. CDR1 and CDR2 from the germline V gene are LNHNV and YYDKDF (reference sequence). The CDR3 length is 13 residues. J lost 7 bases, V lost 8 bases, and 5 bases had no gene match. Together with reference TRBV15 and TRBJ1-5, the CDR3 gives the full variable domain: DAMVIQNPRYQVTQFGKPVTLSCSQTLNHNVMYWYQQKSSQAPKLLFHYYDKDFNNEADTPDNFQSRRPNTSFCFLDIRSPGLGDTAMYLCATARDRGQPQHFGDGTRLSIL.

This clone was seen a single time. The V and J genes are TRBV19 and TRBJ2-5, with 9 positions matching TRBD2. The germline V gene has CDR1 LNHDA and CDR2 SQIVND (reference sequence). The V segment lost 3 bases and the J segment 2 bases; nucleotides outside the gene matches: 4. The CDR3 has 15 amino acids. CDR3 coding DNA: TGTGCCAGTAGTATCAGCGGGGGGCGTCAAGAGACCCAGTACTTC. Translation: CASSISGGRQETQYF. Using reference TRBV19 and TRBJ2-5 for the parts outside the CDR3, the full variable domain is DGGITQSPKYLFRKEGQNVTLSCEQNLNHDAMYWYRQDPGQGLRLIYYSQIVNDFQKGDIAEGYSVSREKKESFPLTVTSAQKNPTAFYLCASSISGGRQETQYFGPGTRLLVL.

The CDR3 protein is CASSDSRTSGAMLETQYF. In DNA form, the CDR3 reads TGCGCCAGCAGTGATTCCCGGACTAGCGGGGCCATGCTTGAGACCCAGTACTTC. The J gene is TRBJ2-5, the V gene TRBV10-2; 12 bases line up with TRBD2. The germline CDR1 and CDR2 sequences are WSHSY and SAAADI. The CDR3 covers 18 residues. V lost 3 bases and J lost 5; bases outside the gene matches: 13.

Only a few counts were recorded for this clone. This chain uses TRBV24-1 with TRBJ1-6; D is undetermined. Trimming removed 4 bases from V and 5 bases from J, with 8 bases in between. The CDR3 has 14 amino acids. Germline lookup yields CDR1 KGHDR and CDR2 SFDVKD. DNA for the CDR3: TGTGCCACCAGTGAGGACTGGGATAATTCACCCCTCCACTTT. Protein sequence: CATSEDWDNSPLHF.

This clone was detected only a few times. This chain links TRBV7-9 with TRBJ1-6; D is ambiguous. Germline CDR1 SEHNR, CDR2 FQNEAQ (reference sequence). Trimming took 4 bases from V and 5 from J, leaving 9 bases between them. CDR3 size: 14 residues. The CDR3 loop reads CASSYDTNNSPLHF. The CDR3 bases are TGTGCCAGCAGCTACGACACCAATAATTCACCCCTCCACTTT.

The chain combines TRBV2 with TRBJ2-7; 7 bases agree with TRBD1. With V trimmed by 3 bases and J by 4 bases, 6 bases remained unmatched. The CDR3 contains 14 residues. Germline CDR1 SNHLY, CDR2 FYNNEI. CDR3 residues: CASSDAGGTYEQYF. CDR3 coding DNA: TGTGCCAGCAGTGACGCAGGGGGAACTTACGAGCAGTACTTC.

The V gene is TRBV29-1, the J gene TRBJ1-1, with TRBD1 matching 7 bases. The V segment lost 6 bases and the J segment 6 bases; nucleotides outside the gene matches: 4. Per germline, CDR1 SQVTM and CDR2 ANQGSEA. This CDR3 region has 11 residues. For the CDR3, the DNA is TGCAGCGTCAGACAGGGCTCTGAAGCTTTCTTT. Protein product: CSVRQGSEAFF.

CDR3 nucleotides: TGTGCCAGCAGCTTATCCGGGACAGGGGGGATGAATGAGCAGTTCTTC. Amino acids: CASSLSGTGGMNEQFF. This rearrangement joins TRBV7-3 to TRBJ2-1, with TRBD1 identical over 11 bases. This CDR3 region has 16 residues. In germline, CDR1 is SGHTA, CDR2 FQGTGA. Trimming at V came to 2 bases and at J to 7 bases, leaving 7 bases not matched to a gene.

This chain uses TRBV5-1 with TRBJ2-1; 11 nucleotides agree with TRBD2. The V segment lost 0 bases and the J segment 6 bases; nucleotides outside the gene matches: 5. CDR1 SGHRS and CDR2 YFSETQ come from the germline V gene. This CDR3 spans 16 amino acids. CDR3 coding DNA: TGCGCCAGCAGCTTGGTGAAGGGACTAGCGGTCAATGAGCAGTTCTTC. Amino acid sequence: CASSLVKGLAVNEQFF.

The V and J genes are TRBV2 and TRBJ2-5; the match to TRBD2 covers 13 bases. This CDR3 contains 15 residues. V dropped 6 bases and J dropped 7; count of bases not matched to a gene: 8. In germline, CDR1 is SNHLY, CDR2 FYNNEI. CDR3: CASRGLAGVGRTQYF. CDR3 DNA sequence: TGTGCCAGCAGAGGACTAGCGGGGGTTGGTAGGACCCAGTACTTC.

The chain employs TRBV6-2 or TRBV6-3 and TRBJ2-1; no definite D call. Trimming left V 5 bases short and J 4 bases short, with 3 bases between. This CDR3 is built from 11 residues. The germline CDR1 and CDR2 sequences are MNHEY and SVGEGT. This chain's CDR3 is CASSQYNEQFF. Here the CDR3 DNA reads TGTGCCAGCAGTCAATACAATGAGCAGTTCTTC.

The gene calls are TRBV9 and TRBJ2-3, with D possibly matching TRBD2 (5 bases). Germline V lookup: CDR1 SGDLS, CDR2 YYNGEE. This CDR3 region has 13 residues. Trimming removed 4 bases at V and 5 bases at J, with 11 bases between. The CDR3 nucleotides read TGTGCCAGCAGCTCCCGGGGAGTAGATACGCAGTATTTT. Amino acid sequence: CASSSRGVDTQYF.

This chain connects TRBV15 to TRBJ2-1; D is perhaps TRBD2 (7 bases). V dropped 0 bases and J dropped 8 bases, with 11 bases sitting between them. Germline CDR1 and CDR2: LNHNV and YYDKDF (reference sequence). This CDR3 comprises 14 residues. The CDR3: CATSRDGGAYEQFF. The CDR3 nucleotides are TGTGCCACCAGCAGAGATGGGGGGGCGTATGAGCAGTTCTTC. Combining the CDR3 with reference TRBV15 and TRBJ2-1 gives the whole variable domain DAMVIQNPRYQVTQFGKPVTLSCSQTLNHNVMYWYQQKSSQAPKLLFHYYDKDFNNEADTPDNFQSRRPNTSFCFLDIRSPGLGDTAMYLCATSRDGGAYEQFFGPGTRLTVL.

V gene TRBV5-5 combines with J gene TRBJ1-1; D not certain. Germline V gene lookup returns CDR1 SGHKS and CDR2 YYEKEE (reference sequence). The CDR3 contains 15 residues. V dropped 4 bases and J dropped 1 base, with 14 bases sitting between them. CDR3 protein: CASSRRLGKNTEAFF. The CDR3 bases are TGTGCCAGCAGCCGCCGACTCGGCAAGAACACTGAAGCTTTCTTT.

V is TRBV7-2 and J is TRBJ2-1; 11 bases fit TRBD2. CDR1 SGHTA and CDR2 FQGNSA come from the germline V gene. J gave up 6 bases and V 5 bases, and 6 bases lay outside the gene matches. The CDR3 has 15 residues. The CDR3 region is CASSRTSGQINEQFF. Here the CDR3 DNA reads TGTGCCAGCAGCAGGACTAGCGGGCAAATCAATGAGCAGTTCTTC.

This chain connects TRBV19 to TRBJ2-6; TRBD1 matches at 7 bases. V lost 6 bases to trimming and J lost 0 bases; unmatched junction nucleotides: 2. Germline assignment: CDR1 LNHDA and CDR2 SQIVND (reference sequence). CDR3 length: 15 amino acids. CDR3 region: CASRGQHSGANVLTF. For the CDR3, the DNA is TGTGCCAGTAGGGGACAGCACTCTGGGGCCAACGTCCTGACTTTC.

The chain links TRBV6-6 to TRBJ2-3, with a possible D match to TRBD2 (7 bases). Trimming cost V 4 bases and J 2 bases, with 16 bases left between them. The CDR3 runs 16 residues. CDR1 MNHNY and CDR2 SVGAGI come from the germline V gene (reference sequence). CDR3 protein: CASSSAGALPTDTQYF. The CDR3 DNA sequence: TGTGCCAGCAGTTCCGCGGGGGCGCTACCCACAGATACGCAGTATTTT.

This chain connects TRBV5-1 to TRBJ2-7, with D perhaps matching TRBD2 (5 bases). V lost 0 bases to trimming and J lost 0 bases, with 13 bases between them. CDR3 length: 16 residues. From germline, CDR1 is SGHRS and CDR2 YFSETQ. Written as DNA, the CDR3 is TGCGCCAGCAGCTTGGCCGACGGGGTTAGCTCCTACGAGCAGTACTTC. It is translated as CASSLADGVSSYEQYF.

The DNA of the CDR3 is TGTGCCAGCAGCTCGCGAACAGGGAACACTGAAGCTTTCTTT. It yields the protein CASSSRTGNTEAFF. The rearrangement links TRBV7-2 to TRBJ1-1; TRBD1 might be the D (5 bases). CDR1 and CDR2 (germline): SGHTA, FQGNSA. The CDR3 is 14 amino acids. V was cut by 4 bases and J by 1 base, with 10 bases left in between.

This chain connects TRBV5-1 to TRBJ1-1; a weak D match, TRBD1 (6 bases). The germline V and J ends were trimmed by 3 bases and 0 bases, with 12 bases remaining between them. CDR1 is SGHRS, CDR2 YFSETQ, per germline. This CDR3 spans 15 amino acids. In DNA, the CDR3 is TGCGCCAGCAGCTGGAACGGACAGATGAACACTGAAGCTTTCTTT. Encoded protein: CASSWNGQMNTEAFF.

The chain employs TRBV7-8 and TRBJ1-1; 8 bases align to TRBD1. V gave up 3 bases and J gave up 0 bases; unmatched junction bases: 9. Germline CDR1 reads SGHVS; CDR2 reads FQNEAQ. CDR3 length: 17 amino acids. The CDR3 is CASSFAQGARMNTEAFF. Here the CDR3 DNA reads TGTGCCAGCAGCTTTGCGCAGGGGGCTAGGATGAACACTGAAGCTTTCTTT.

The chain links TRBV7-9 to TRBJ1-2; a weak D match, TRBD1 (5 bases). The CDR3 is 14 amino acids. Germline CDR1 reads SEHNR; CDR2 reads FQNEAQ (reference sequence). V was pared by 5 bases and J by 2 bases, with 12 bases between. CDR3 bases: TGTGCCAGCAGCCCCCGACAGACAAACTATGGCTACACCTTC. This gives the protein CASSPRQTNYGYTF.

The V gene is TRBV24-1, the J gene TRBJ2-1, with 7 bases lining up with TRBD1. CDR1 KGHDR and CDR2 SFDVKD come from the germline V gene. The CDR3 loop spans 13 amino acids. V gave up 10 bases and J gave up 7 bases; unmatched junction bases: 9. The CDR3 DNA reads TGTGCCACAGCAGGGGGTTCTAGTAATGAGCAGTTCTTC. Translated: CATAGGSSNEQFF.

This chain links TRBV7-8 with TRBJ1-5; 8 nucleotides align to TRBD1. V trimming: 5 bases; J trimming: 5 bases; junction bases outside the gene matches: 5. Germline lookup yields CDR1 SGHVS and CDR2 FQNEAQ. The CDR3 covers 14 residues. CDR3 sequence reads: CASSARQGYQPQHF. The CDR3 DNA reads as TGTGCCAGCAGCGCCAGACAGGGGTATCAGCCCCAGCATTTT.

The gene calls are TRBV5-1 and TRBJ2-7, with a weak D call TRBD1 (5 bases). Germline-derived CDR1 and CDR2 are SGHRS and YFSETQ. V was shortened by 4 bases and J by 6 bases, with 17 bases between the two germline ends. The CDR3 is 14 amino acids. The CDR3 DNA is TGCGCCAGCAGCCGGGCAGGCAGGGCCGGCGAGCAGTACTTC. This gives the protein CASSRAGRAGEQYF.